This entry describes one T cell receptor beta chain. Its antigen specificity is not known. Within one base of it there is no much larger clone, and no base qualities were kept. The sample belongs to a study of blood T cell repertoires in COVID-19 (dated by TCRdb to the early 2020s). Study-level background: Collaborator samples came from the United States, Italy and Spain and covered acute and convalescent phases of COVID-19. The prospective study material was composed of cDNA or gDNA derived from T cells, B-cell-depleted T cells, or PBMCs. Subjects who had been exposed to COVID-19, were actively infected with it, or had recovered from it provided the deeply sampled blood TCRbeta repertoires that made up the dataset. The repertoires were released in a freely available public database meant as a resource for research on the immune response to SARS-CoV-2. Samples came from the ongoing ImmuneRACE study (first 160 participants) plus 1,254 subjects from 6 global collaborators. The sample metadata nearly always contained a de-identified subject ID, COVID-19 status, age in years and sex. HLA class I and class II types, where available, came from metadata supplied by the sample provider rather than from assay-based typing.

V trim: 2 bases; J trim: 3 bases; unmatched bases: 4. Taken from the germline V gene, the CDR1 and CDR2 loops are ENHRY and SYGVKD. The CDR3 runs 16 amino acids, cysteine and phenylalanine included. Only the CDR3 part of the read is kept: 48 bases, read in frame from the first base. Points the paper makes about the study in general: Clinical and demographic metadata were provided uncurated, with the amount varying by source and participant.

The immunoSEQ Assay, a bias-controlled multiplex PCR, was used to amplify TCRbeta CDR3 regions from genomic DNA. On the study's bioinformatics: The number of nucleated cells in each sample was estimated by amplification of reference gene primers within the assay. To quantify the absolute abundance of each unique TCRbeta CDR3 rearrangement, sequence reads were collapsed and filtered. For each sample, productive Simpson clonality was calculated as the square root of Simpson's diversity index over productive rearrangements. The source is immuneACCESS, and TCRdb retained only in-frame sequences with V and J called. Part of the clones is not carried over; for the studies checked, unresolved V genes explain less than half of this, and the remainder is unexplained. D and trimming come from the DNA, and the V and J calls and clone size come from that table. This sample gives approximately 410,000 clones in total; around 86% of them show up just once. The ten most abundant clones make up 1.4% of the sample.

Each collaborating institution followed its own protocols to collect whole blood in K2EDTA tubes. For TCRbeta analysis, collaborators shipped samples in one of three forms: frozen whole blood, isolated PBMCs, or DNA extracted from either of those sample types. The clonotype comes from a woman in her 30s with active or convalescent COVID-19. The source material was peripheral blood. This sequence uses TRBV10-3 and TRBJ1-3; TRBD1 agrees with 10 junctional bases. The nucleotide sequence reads TGTGCCATCAGTGAGGGACAGGGGGTAGTTGGAAACACCATATATTTT. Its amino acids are CAISEGQGVVGNTIYF.